This is a list of T cell receptor beta chains from one sample in a study of identical twins. One entry per CDR3 protein, called by TCRdb with MiXCR from the 5' RACE reads. The data show fewer than 250,000 distinct CDR3 sequences, around 6.8% seen once. Another study also made use of these data, one on yellow fever vaccine responses in identical twins.

The sequenced sample consisted of memory (CD45RO+) T cells sorted from blood. These receptors were taken from a woman under 30 in good health. The CDR3 runs from the conserved cysteine through the conserved F or W. A D gene is named only where the DNA matches it firmly. The size field is filled for only some rows; it gives once, few, many or a size class.

DNA | CDR3 | V | size | J | D
TGTGCCAGCAGCCGACAGGGGAGCGGGGAGCTGTTTTTT | CASSRQGSGELFF | TRBV7-2 | few | TRBJ2-2 | TRBD1
TGTGCCAGCAGCCCGCACTACAATGAGCAGTTCTTC | CASSPHYNEQFF | TRBV7-9 | many | TRBJ2-1 | -
TGCAGTGCTAGAGATACTAGCGGGGGCACAGATACGCAGTATTTT | CSARDTSGGTDTQYF | TRBV20-1 | many | TRBJ2-3 | TRBD2
TGTGCCAGCAGTAGCGGGACTAGCGGGATCCTGGATACGCAGTATTTT | CASSSGTSGILDTQYF | TRBV6-2/TRBV6-3 | few | TRBJ2-3 | TRBD2
TGTGCCAGCAGCTTAATGGGGGCGGGGGGAGGAGATACGCAGTATTTT | CASSLMGAGGGDTQYF | TRBV7-3 | - | TRBJ2-3 | TRBD2
TGTGCCACCAGTGGACAGGGCACAGATACGCAGTATTTT | CATSGQGTDTQYF | TRBV24-1 | many | TRBJ2-3 | -
TGTGCCAGCAGCTTAGGGTGGACAGGAACGTCACCCCTCCACTTT | CASSLGWTGTSPLHF | TRBV7-2 | few | TRBJ1-6 | TRBD1
TGTGCCAGCAGTTCCTACAGGGGAGGTTATGGCTACACCTTC | CASSSYRGGYGYTF | TRBV12-3/TRBV12-4 | - | TRBJ1-2 | TRBD1
TGCAGTGCTCCTTCAGGGGGATATGAGCAGTTCTTC | CSAPSGGYEQFF | TRBV20-1 | - | TRBJ2-1 | TRBD1
TGTGCCAGCAGCCAAACCGACAGCCCGCGAGGGTTCTTT | CASSQTDSPRGFF | TRBV3-1 | - | TRBJ1-1 | -
TGCAGTGCCGTAGCGGGAGGGAACTACAATGAGCAGTTCTTC | CSAVAGGNYNEQFF | TRBV20-1 | - | TRBJ2-1 | TRBD2
TGTGCCAGCAGCTTGGTAGCTCCCACTAAGCAGTATTTT | CASSLVAPTKQYF | TRBV5-5 | few | TRBJ2-3 | -
TGCAGTGCTACGGGGGGCCACTTTTGGAATGAGCAGTTCTTC | CSATGGHFWNEQFF | TRBV20-1 | many | TRBJ2-1 | -
TGTGCCAGCAGACAGGTCACAGATACGCAGTATTTT | CASRQVTDTQYF | TRBV6-6 | - | TRBJ2-3 | -
TGTGCCAGCAGTATAAGGACAGGGCGGGATACGCAGTATTTT | CASSIRTGRDTQYF | TRBV27 | many | TRBJ2-3 | TRBD1
TGTGCCAGCAGTTTTTCCGGACTAGACCACAATGAGCAGTTCTTC | CASSFSGLDHNEQFF | TRBV6-2/TRBV6-3 | many | TRBJ2-1 | TRBD2
TGCAGCGTCCGGACAGGGAGCACTGAAGCTTTCTTT | CSVRTGSTEAFF | TRBV29-1 | many | TRBJ1-1 | TRBD1
TGCGCCAGCAGCTTGGCCACGGGGGGCTCAACAGATACGCAGTATTTT | CASSLATGGSTDTQYF | TRBV5-1 | many | TRBJ2-3 | -
TGCGCCAGCAGCCAAGATTTCGGACAGCCCTCCTACGAGCAGTACTTC | CASSQDFGQPSYEQYF | TRBV4-3 | medium-sized | TRBJ2-7 | -
TGCAGCGTTACCCAGATGGGAGCAGGTACTGAAGCTTTCTTT | CSVTQMGAGTEAFF | TRBV29-1 | many | TRBJ1-1 | -
TGTGCCAGCAGTCTACAGGGACCTCAGCCCCAGCATTTT | CASSLQGPQPQHF | TRBV6-6 | - | TRBJ1-5 | -
TGTGCCATCAGACCCGCGGGACAGCACTACGAGCAGTACTTC | CAIRPAGQHYEQYF | TRBV4-2 | - | TRBJ2-7 | -
TGTGCCAGCAGTCTGGGTCTAGAGCTGTTTTTT | CASSLGLELFF | TRBV6-2/TRBV6-3 | - | TRBJ2-2 | -
TGCGCCAGCAGTGAATCGGGACAGGGAACAGATACGCAGTATTTT | CASSESGQGTDTQYF | TRBV10-1 | few | TRBJ2-3 | TRBD1
TGTGCCAGCAGTCAGCCGGGACTCAATGAGCAGTTCTTC | CASSQPGLNEQFF | TRBV6-2/TRBV6-3 | many | TRBJ2-1 | -
TGTGCCAGCAGCTCACGTGCCGAGTCCGGCACAGATACGCAGTATTTT | CASSSRAESGTDTQYF | TRBV7-2 | few | TRBJ2-3 | -
TGCGCCAGCAGCCCTATAGGACAGGGAGCGTACGAGCAGTACTTC | CASSPIGQGAYEQYF | TRBV5-1 | - | TRBJ2-7 | TRBD1
TGTGCCAGCACCTCGCGGGCGGACTATGGCTACACCTTC | CASTSRADYGYTF | TRBV12-3/TRBV12-4 | many | TRBJ1-2 | -
TGTGCCAGCAGCCAAGATCTTGGTTACGAGCAGTACTTC | CASSQDLGYEQYF | TRBV14 | - | TRBJ2-7 | -
TGTGCCAGCAGCCAGGGCAGGAGCACTGAAGCTTTCTTT | CASSQGRSTEAFF | TRBV7-9 | - | TRBJ1-1 | -
TGTGCCAGCAGCTTAGGGGACCTGTACGATGAAAAACTGTTTTTT | CASSLGDLYDEKLFF | TRBV7-8 | many | TRBJ1-4 | -
TGTGCCACCAGCAGAGACAGACGAACCGGGGAGCTGTTTTTT | CATSRDRRTGELFF | TRBV15 | - | TRBJ2-2 | -
TGCAGTGCTAGAGAGGCTGAGCAGTTCTTC | CSAREAEQFF | TRBV20-1 | many | TRBJ2-1 | -
TGTGCCAGCACCCAACGGGCCCTAATCTACGAGCAGTACTTC | CASTQRALIYEQYF | TRBV21-1 | - | TRBJ2-7 | -
TGCAGCGTCGGTGGGAATCGTGCGGGGAGCACAGATACGCAGTATTTT | CSVGGNRAGSTDTQYF | TRBV29-1 | many | TRBJ2-3 | -
TGTGCCAGCAGTTATTCTAACAGAGGAGCAAAGGGCGAGCAGTACTTC | CASSYSNRGAKGEQYF | TRBV6-9 | - | TRBJ2-7 | -
TGCGCCAGCAGCCAAGAAATAGGGGGAGGAAGTGGATACAATGAGCAGTTCTTC | CASSQEIGGGSGYNEQFF | TRBV4-3 | many | TRBJ2-1 | -
TGTGCCAGCATTCCCACCAGCTTCCAAGAGACCCAGTACTTC | CASIPTSFQETQYF | TRBV2 | few | TRBJ2-5 | -
TGTGCCAGCAGTTTAAGACGGACAGGGAACTACGAGCAGTACTTC | CASSLRRTGNYEQYF | TRBV12-3/TRBV12-4 | many | TRBJ2-7 | TRBD1
TGTGCCAGCTCCCCCGGACAGGGAACAAGTTACGAGCAGTACTTC | CASSPGQGTSYEQYF | TRBV18 | few | TRBJ2-7 | TRBD1
TGTGCCGGAACCAATAAGGGGACAGGGGGAACCGGGGAGCTGTTTTTT | CAGTNKGTGGTGELFF | TRBV7-8 | few | TRBJ2-2 | TRBD1
TGTGCCAGCAGTTACTCGAGGGTGGGAATGAACACCGGGGAGCTGTTTTTT | CASSYSRVGMNTGELFF | TRBV6-2/TRBV6-3 | - | TRBJ2-2 | -
TGTGCCACCAGTGTTCCCAGGGGTGCCTACAATGAGCAGTTCTTC | CATSVPRGAYNEQFF | TRBV24-1 | few | TRBJ2-1 | -
TGTGCCAGCAGCCCCGGGACTAGCGGGAGGCCCAATGAGCAGTTCTTC | CASSPGTSGRPNEQFF | TRBV6-2/TRBV6-3 | - | TRBJ2-1 | TRBD2
TGTGCCAGCAGCTTAGCGCAGGCAGGGGGCCACGAGCAGTACTTC | CASSLAQAGGHEQYF | TRBV7-9 | many | TRBJ2-7 | TRBD1
TGTGCCGCAGGAAACAAGGGGATTGGGACAGATACGCAGTATTTT | CAAGNKGIGTDTQYF | TRBV10-3 | many | TRBJ2-3 | -
TGTGCCAGCAGCGTAGACGCGGGACAGGGGACAGATACGCAGTATTTT | CASSVDAGQGTDTQYF | TRBV9 | - | TRBJ2-3 | TRBD1
TGCAGTGCCATGGGGGACAGCTCCTACGAGCAGTACTTC | CSAMGDSSYEQYF | TRBV20-1 | many | TRBJ2-7 | TRBD1
TGTGCCAGCAGCGTGGGCCCAAACTCCTACAATGAGCAGTTCTTC | CASSVGPNSYNEQFF | TRBV9 | - | TRBJ2-1 | -
TGCGCCAGCAGCCAAGATGAGGGGGCCTACAATGAGCAGTTCTTC | CASSQDEGAYNEQFF | TRBV4-3 | many | TRBJ2-1 | -
TGTGCCAGCAGTCGAAGTTGGATGAACACTGAAGCTTTCTTT | CASSRSWMNTEAFF | TRBV12-3/TRBV12-4 | many | TRBJ1-1 | -
TGTGCCAGCTCAGGCAGCGGGGGGAGTTTGGTTGAGCAGTTCTTC | CASSGSGGSLVEQFF | TRBV18 | few | TRBJ2-1 | TRBD2
TGTGCCAGCAGCCCGGGACAAAAAATTAACTATGGCTACACCTTC | CASSPGQKINYGYTF | TRBV3-1 | few | TRBJ1-2 | -